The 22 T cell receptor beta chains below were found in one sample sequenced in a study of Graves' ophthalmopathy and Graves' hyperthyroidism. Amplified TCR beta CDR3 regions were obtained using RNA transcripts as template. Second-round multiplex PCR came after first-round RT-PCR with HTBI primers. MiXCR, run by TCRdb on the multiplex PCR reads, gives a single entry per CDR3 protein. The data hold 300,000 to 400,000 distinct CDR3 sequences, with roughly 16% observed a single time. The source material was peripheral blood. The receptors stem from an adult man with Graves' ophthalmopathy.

CDR3 sequence reads: CASSFQGEGGYTF. The DNA of the CDR3 is TGTGCCAGCAGCTTCCAGGGGGAAGGCGGCTACACCTTC. V and J are TRBV7-9 and TRBJ1-2, with 7 bases fitting TRBD1. V lost 3 bases and J lost 8; bases outside the gene matches: 6. The CDR3 extends over 13 amino acids. Germline V CDR1 and CDR2: SEHNR, FQNEAQ (reference sequence).

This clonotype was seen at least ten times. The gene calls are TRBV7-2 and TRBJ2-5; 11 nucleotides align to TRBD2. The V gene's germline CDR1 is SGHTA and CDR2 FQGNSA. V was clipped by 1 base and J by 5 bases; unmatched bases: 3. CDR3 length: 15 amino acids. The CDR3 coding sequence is TGTGCCAGCAGCTTAGGGGCTAGCGGGGGGGAGACCCAGTACTTC. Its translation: CASSLGASGGETQYF.

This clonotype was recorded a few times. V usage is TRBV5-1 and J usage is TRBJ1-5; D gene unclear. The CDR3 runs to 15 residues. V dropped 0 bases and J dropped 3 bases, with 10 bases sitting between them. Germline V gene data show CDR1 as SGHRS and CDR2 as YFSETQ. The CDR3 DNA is TGCGCCAGCAGCTTGGCCTGGGGAAACAATCAGCCCCAGCATTTT. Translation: CASSLAWGNNQPQHF. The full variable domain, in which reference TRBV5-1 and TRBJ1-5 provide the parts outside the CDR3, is KAGVTQTPRYLIKTRGQQVTLSCSPISGHRSVSWYQQTPGQGLQFLFEYFSETQRNKGNFPGRFSGRQFSNSRSEMNVSTLELGDSALYLCASSLAWGNNQPQHFGDGTRLSIL.

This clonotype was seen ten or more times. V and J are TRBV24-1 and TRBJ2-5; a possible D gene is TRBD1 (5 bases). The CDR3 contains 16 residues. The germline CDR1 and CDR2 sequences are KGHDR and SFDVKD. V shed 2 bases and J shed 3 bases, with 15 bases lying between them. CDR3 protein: CATSDSGLGSKETQYF. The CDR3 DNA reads TGTGCCACCAGTGATTCAGGGTTGGGGTCCAAAGAGACCCAGTACTTC.

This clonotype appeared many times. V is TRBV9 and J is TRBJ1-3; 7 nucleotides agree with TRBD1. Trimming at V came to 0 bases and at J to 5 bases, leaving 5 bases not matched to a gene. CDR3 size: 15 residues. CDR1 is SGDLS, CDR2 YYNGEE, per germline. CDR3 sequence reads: CASSVGPTGRNTIYF. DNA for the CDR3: TGTGCCAGCAGCGTAGGTCCGACAGGGAGAAACACCATATATTTT.

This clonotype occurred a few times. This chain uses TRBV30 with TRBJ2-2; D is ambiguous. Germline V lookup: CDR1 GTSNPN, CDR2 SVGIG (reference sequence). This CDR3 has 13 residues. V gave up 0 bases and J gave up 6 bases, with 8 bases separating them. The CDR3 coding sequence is TGTGCCTGGAGTGTATCTTCGCCCGGGGAGCTGTTTTTT. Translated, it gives CAWSVSSPGELFF.

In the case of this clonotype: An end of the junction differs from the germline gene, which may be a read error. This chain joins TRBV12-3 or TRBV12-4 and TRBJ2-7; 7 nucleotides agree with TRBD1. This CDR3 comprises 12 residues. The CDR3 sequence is CASTWDSYGQYF. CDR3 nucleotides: TGTGCCAGCACCTGGGACAGCTACGGGCAGTACTTC.

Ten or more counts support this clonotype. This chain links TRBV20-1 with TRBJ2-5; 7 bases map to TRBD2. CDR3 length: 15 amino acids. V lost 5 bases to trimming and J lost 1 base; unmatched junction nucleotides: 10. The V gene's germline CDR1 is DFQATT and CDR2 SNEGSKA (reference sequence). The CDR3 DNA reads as TGCAGTGCTCGAAGCCCAGCGGGGCCCCAAGAGACCCAGTACTTC. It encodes CSARSPAGPQETQYF.

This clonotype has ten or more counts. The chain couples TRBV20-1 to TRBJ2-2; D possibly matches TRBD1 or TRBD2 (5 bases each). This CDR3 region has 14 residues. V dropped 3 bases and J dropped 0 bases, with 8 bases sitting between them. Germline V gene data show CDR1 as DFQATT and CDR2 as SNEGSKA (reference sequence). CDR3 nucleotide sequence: TGCAGTGCTAGGAGGGGATCGAACACCGGGGAGCTGTTTTTT. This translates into CSARRGSNTGELFF.

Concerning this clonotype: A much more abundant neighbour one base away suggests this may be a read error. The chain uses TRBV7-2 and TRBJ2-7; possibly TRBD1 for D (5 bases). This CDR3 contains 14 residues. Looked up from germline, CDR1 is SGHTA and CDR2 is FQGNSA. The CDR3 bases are TGTGCCGGCAGTGCTTTGGCAGGGCCCTACGAGCAGTACTTC. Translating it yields CAGSALAGPYEQYF.

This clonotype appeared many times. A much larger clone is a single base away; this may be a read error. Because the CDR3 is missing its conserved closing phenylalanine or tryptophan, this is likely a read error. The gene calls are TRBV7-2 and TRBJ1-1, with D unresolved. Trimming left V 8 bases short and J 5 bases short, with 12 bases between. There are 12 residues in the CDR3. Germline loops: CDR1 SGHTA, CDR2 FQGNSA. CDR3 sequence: CASPPAGTEAFL. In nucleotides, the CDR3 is TGTGCCAGCCCACCGGCGGGGACTGAAGCTTTCCTT.

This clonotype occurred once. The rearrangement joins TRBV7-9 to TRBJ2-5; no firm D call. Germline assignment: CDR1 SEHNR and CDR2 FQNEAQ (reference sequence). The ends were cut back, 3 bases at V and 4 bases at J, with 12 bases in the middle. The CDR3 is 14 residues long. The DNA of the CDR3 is TGTGCCAGCAGCTTTTATACCGGTACAGAGACCCAGTACTTC. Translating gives CASSFYTGTETQYF.

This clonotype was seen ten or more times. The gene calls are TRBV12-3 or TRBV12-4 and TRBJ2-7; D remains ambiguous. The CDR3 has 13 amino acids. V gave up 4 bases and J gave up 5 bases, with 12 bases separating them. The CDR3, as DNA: TGTGCCAGCAGTTGGTCGGAGCCCCACGAGCAGTACTTC. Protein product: CASSWSEPHEQYF.

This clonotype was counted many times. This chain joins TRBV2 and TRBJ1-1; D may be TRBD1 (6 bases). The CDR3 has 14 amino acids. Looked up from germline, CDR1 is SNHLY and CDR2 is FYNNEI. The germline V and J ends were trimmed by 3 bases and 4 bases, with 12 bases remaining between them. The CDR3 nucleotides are TGTGCCAGCAGTGACAGTTCAGGGGCCACTGAAGCTTTCTTT. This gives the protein CASSDSSGATEAFF.

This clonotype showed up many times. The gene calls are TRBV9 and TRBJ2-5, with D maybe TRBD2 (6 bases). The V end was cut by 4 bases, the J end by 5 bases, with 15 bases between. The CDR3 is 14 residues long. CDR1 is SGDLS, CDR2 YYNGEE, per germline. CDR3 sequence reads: CASSSGLSGETQYF. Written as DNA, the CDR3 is TGTGCCAGCAGCTCGGGACTCTCCGGTGAGACCCAGTACTTC.

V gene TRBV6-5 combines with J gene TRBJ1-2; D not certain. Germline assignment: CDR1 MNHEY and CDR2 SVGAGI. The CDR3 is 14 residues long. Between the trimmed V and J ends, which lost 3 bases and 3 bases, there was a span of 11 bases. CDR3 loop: CASSYGSRYYGYTF. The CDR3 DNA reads TGTGCCAGCAGTTATGGGAGCCGCTACTATGGCTACACCTTC.

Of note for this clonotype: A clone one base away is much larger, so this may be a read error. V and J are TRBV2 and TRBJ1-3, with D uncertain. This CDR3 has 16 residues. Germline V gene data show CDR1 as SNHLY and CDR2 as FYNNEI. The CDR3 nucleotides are TGTGCCAGCTGTGAAGAAACGGGAATCTCTGGAAACACCATATATTTT. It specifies CASCEETGISGNTIYF.

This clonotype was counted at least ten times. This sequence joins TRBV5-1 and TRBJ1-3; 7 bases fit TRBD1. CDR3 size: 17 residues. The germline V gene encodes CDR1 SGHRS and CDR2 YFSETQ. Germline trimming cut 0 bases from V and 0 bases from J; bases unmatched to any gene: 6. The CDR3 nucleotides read TGCGCCAGCAGCTTGGTCGAGGGGGCGAACTCTGGAAACACCATATATTTT. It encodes CASSLVEGANSGNTIYF.

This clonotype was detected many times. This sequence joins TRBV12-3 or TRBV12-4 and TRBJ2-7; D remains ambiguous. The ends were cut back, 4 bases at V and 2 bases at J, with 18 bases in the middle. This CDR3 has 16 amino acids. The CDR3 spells CASSSLIRGAPYEQYF. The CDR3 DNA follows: TGTGCCAGCAGTTCCCTCATTCGCGGAGCGCCCTACGAGCAGTACTTC.

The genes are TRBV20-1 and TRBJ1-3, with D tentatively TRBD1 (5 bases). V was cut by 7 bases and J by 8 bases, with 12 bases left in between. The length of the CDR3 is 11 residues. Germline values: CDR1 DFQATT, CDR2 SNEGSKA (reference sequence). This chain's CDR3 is CSVQTVDTIYF. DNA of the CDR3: TGCAGTGTCCAGACAGTGGACACCATATATTTT.

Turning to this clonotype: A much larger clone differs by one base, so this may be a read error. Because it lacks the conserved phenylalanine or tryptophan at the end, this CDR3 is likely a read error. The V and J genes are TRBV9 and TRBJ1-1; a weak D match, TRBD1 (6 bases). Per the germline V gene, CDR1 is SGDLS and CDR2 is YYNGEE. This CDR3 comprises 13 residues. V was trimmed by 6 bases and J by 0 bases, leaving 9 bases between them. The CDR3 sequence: CASTAGVNTEAFS. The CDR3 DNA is TGTGCCAGCACGGCAGGGGTGAACACTGAAGCTTTCTCT.

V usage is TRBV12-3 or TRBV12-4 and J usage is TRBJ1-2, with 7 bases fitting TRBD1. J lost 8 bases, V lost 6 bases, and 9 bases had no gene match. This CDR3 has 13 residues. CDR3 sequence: CASSLPPGQGYTF. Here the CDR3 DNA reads TGTGCCAGCAGCCTACCTCCGGGACAGGGCTACACCTTC.